This T cell receptor beta chain was sequenced during a study of regulatory T cells in long-lasting Graves disease. Points on this clonotype: The junction does not match germline at one end; this may be a read error.

TCR beta libraries were built with iRepertoire HTBI primers and Arm-PCR of CDR3 regions. TCRdb reanalysed the multiplex PCR reads using MiXCR and keeps one entry per CDR3 protein. The table lists about 470,000 distinct CDR3 sequences, 20% to 25% of them singletons. Regarding time point: persistent/refractory GD, antithyroid drugs over 5 years with positive TRAb. The TCR library was made from RNA extracted from PBMCs. The CDR3 totals 15 residues. Germline CDR1 is SSHAT and CDR2 is FNYEAQ (reference sequence). The source of this sequence is a female donor with Graves disease. The sequenced sample was peripheral blood mononuclear cells (PBMCs), obtained when the disease was refractory, from a patient treated with antithyroid drugs. The V and J genes are TRBV7-7 and TRBJ2-7; D remains unclear. The CDR3 DNA reads TGTGCTAGCAGCTCCGGGTCCTCCACCTCCTACGAGCAGTACTTC. This gives the protein CASSSGSSTSYEQYF.